Each of the 4 T cell receptor beta chains below was sequenced from the same sample in a study of blood T cells in healthy people across ages. With a J-beta primer mix and a sample-barcoded 5' primer, a second PCR ran roughly 6 to 11 cycles. From the 5' RACE reads, TCRdb called clonotypes with MiXCR, one entry per CDR3 protein. The sample lists hundreds of thousands of distinct CDR3 sequences; over 45% were seen once. The sequenced sample consisted of blood. The source is a man aged 25-45 years in good health.

The rearrangement joins TRBV29-1 to TRBJ2-7; 9 bases line up with TRBD1. With 5 bases clipped from V and 6 bases from J, the junction kept 11 bases outside the gene matches. From germline, CDR1 is SQVTM and CDR2 ANQGSEA. The CDR3 loop spans 14 amino acids. The CDR3 sequence is CSVSGPGQGGEQYF. The CDR3, as DNA: TGCAGCGTTTCGGGCCCGGGACAGGGCGGCGAGCAGTACTTC.

This clonotype was recorded a few times. This chain links TRBV29-1 with TRBJ2-3; possible D gene TRBD2, 6 bases. Germline loops: CDR1 SQVTM, CDR2 ANQGSEA. Trimming took 5 bases from V and 5 from J, leaving 23 bases between them. CDR3 length equals 16 residues. CDR3 sequence: CSVLPKNRGIQDTQYF. The CDR3 bases are TGCAGCGTTCTCCCGAAAAATCGGGGGATCCAAGATACGCAGTATTTT.

This clonotype was found many times. This chain joins TRBV9 and TRBJ2-7; 9 bases are shared with TRBD1. The CDR3 sequence is 14 residues long. From germline, CDR1 is SGDLS and CDR2 YYNGEE. V was pared by 0 bases and J by 3 bases, with 1 base of the junction left unmatched. The CDR3 spells CASSVGTGVYEQYF. DNA of the CDR3: TGTGCCAGCAGCGTAGGGACAGGGGTCTACGAGCAGTACTTC.

The CDR3 loop is CASSPWDTQYF. CDR3 in DNA: TGTGCCAGCTCACCATGGGATACGCAGTATTTT. This rearrangement joins TRBV18 to TRBJ2-3; D is unclear. Trimming stripped 2 bases from V and 6 bases from J, with 3 bases between. Germline-derived CDR1 and CDR2 are KGHSH and LQKENI. This CDR3 has 11 residues.